This record covers a single TCR beta chain. The data were taken from a study of CD8+ T cells in alopecia areata. The study team obtained lesional scalp punch biopsies and peripheral blood from alopecia areata patients. The ends were cut back, 1 base at V and 3 bases at J, with 13 bases in the middle. This CDR3 is built from 17 residues. Germline CDR1 and CDR2: MGHRA and YSYEKL. After isolation, RNA underwent reverse transcription to generate cDNA as the sequencing template. This table comes from immunoSEQ multiplex PCR, and its TCRdb copy is limited to in-frame clones, with some not included. The sample carries more than 85,000 clones, around 44% recorded once.

The sample was CD4+ T cells sorted from blood. The chain carries TRBV4-1 and TRBJ2-6; D gene ambiguous. The source of this sequence is a human donor with alopecia areata. CDR3 DNA sequence: TGCGCCAGCAGCCAAGTCTTGACCCCAGGTGGGGCCAACGTCCTGACTTTC. As protein: CASSQVLTPGGANVLTF.